This T cell receptor beta chain derives from a study of blood T cell repertoires in COVID-19. Whole-study context: Whether acute or convalescent, the COVID-19 samples came from the United States, Italy and Spain. T cells, B-cell-depleted T cells, or PBMCs provided the cDNA or gDNA that served as material.

Trimming shortened V by 4 bases and J by 10 bases, and 14 bases separated the two germline ends. CDR1 is MNHEY, CDR2 SVGAGI, per germline. This CDR3 has 14 amino acids. Authors' processing steps: For nucleated cells, counts were estimated from reference gene primer amplification. Assay: immunoSEQ multiplex PCR; the TCRdb copy retains only in-frame clones and omits some. For V, J and clone size, that table is used; D and trimming come from the DNA. The sample yields approximately 160,000 clones, around 80% seen once. Sequenced sample: peripheral blood. This TCR derives from a woman of 80 years or more with active or convalescent COVID-19. The V call is TRBV6-5, the J call TRBJ1-6; D possibly corresponds to TRBD1 (6 bases). CDR3 in amino acids: CASSSDRWGSPLHF. CDR3 nucleotides: TGTGCCAGCAGTTCGGACAGATGGGGCTCACCCCTCCACTTT.